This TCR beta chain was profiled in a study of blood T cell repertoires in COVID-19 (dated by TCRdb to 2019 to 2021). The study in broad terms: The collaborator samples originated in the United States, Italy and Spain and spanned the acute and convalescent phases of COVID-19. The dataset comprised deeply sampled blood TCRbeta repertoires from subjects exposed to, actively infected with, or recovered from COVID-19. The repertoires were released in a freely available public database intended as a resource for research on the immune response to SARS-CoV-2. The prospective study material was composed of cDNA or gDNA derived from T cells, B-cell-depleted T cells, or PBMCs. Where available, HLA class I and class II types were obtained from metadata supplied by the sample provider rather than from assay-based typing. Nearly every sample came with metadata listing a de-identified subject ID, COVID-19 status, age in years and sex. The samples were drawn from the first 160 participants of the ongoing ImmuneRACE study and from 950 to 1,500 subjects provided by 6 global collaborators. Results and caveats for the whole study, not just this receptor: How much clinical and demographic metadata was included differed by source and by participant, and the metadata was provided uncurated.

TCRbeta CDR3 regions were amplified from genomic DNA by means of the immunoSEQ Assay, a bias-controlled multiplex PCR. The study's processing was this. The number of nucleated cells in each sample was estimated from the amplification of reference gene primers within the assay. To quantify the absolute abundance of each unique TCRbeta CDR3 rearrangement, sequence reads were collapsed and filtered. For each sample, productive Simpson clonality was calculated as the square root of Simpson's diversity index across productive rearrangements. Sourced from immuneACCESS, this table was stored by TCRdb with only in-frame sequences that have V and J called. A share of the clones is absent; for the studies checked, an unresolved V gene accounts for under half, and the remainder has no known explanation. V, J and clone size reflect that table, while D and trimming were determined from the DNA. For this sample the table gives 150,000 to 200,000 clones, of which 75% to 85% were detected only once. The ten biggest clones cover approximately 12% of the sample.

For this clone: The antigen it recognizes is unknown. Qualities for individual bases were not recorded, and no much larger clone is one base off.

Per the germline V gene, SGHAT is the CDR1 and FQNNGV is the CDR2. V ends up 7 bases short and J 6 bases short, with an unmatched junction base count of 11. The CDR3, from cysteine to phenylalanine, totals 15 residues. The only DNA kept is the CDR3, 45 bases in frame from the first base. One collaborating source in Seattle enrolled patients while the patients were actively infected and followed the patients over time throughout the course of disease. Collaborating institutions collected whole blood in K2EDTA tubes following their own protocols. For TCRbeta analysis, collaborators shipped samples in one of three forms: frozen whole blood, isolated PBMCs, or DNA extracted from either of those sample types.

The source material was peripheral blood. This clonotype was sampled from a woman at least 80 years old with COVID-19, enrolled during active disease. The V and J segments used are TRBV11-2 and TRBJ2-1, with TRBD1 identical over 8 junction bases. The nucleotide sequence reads TGTGCCAGCACCCCAACGGGACAGGTCATCAATGAGCAGTTCTTC. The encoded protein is CASTPTGQVINEQFF.